Listed here is a single T cell receptor beta chain. As yet, its antigen is unknown. Profiled with immunoSEQ multiplex PCR; TCRdb holds only in-frame clones, not every one. The repertoire has 53,000 or so clones, 80% to 95% of them found once; the top ten carry roughly 21%. This entry is derived from a study of T cells in localized non-small cell lung cancer. This CDR3 is built from 14 residues. Germline-derived CDR1 and CDR2 are MNHEY and SMNVEV (reference sequence). J gave up 6 bases and V 5 bases, and 3 bases lay outside the gene matches. General study findings and limits: It remains possible that heterogeneity exists, since only one tumor region was sequenced. Greater T cell density in blood accompanied longer overall survival. Appearance in adjacent lung was seen for a median about 59 of the top 100 tumor clones.

The source is a man between 40 and 69 years old with stage I lung adenocarcinoma. This chain connects TRBV27 to TRBJ2-2; TRBD1 aligns across 10 bases. The source material was peripheral blood, sampled before any cancer treatment. In DNA form, the CDR3 reads TGTGCCAGCAGTCTCGGGACAGGGGCCGGGGAGCTGTTTTTT. Amino acids: CASSLGTGAGELFF.